The present entry profiles one T cell receptor beta chain with its context. The CDR3 is 15 residues long. V lost 5 bases to trimming and J lost 10 bases; unmatched junction nucleotides: 10. The germline gives CDR1 MDHEN, CDR2 SYDVKM. The data stem from a study of blood T cells in healthy people across ages. Overall study: Roughly one uniquely barcoded beta molecule per two T cells was captured.

For the second PCR, which ran for roughly 7 to 11 cycles, a sample-barcoded 5' primer and a J-beta primer mix were used. Each of the cDNA molecules was tagged by a template-switch adaptor with 12 random nucleotides. TCRdb re-derived calls from the 5' RACE reads in MiXCR, one entry per CDR3 protein. The data hold approximately 730,000 distinct CDR3 sequences, with approximately 39% observed a single time. V and J are TRBV28 and TRBJ1-6; TRBD1 agrees at 8 bases. This receptor was identified in a woman aged 60 to 75 in good health. Sequenced material: blood. The CDR3 loop is CASSPDRGTWSPLHF. CDR3 bases: TGTGCCAGCAGTCCCGACAGGGGAACGTGGTCACCCCTCCACTTT.